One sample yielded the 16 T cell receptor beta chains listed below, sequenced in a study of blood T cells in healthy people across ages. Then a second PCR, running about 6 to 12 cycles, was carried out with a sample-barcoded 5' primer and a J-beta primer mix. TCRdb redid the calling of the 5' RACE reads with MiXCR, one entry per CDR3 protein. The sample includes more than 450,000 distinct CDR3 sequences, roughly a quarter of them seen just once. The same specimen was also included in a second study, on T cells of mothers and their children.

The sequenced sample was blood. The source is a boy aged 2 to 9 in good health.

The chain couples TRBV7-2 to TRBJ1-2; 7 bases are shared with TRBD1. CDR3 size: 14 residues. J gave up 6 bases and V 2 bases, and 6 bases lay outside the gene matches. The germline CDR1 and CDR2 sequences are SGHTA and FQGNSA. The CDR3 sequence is CASSLSRGSDGYTF. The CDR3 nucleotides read TGTGCCAGCAGCTTAAGCAGGGGGTCCGATGGCTACACCTTC.

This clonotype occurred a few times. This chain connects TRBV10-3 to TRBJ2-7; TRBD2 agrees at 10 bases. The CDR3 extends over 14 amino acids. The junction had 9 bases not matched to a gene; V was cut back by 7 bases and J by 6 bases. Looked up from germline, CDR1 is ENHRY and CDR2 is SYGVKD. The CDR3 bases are TGTGCCATCACTGCTAGCGGGAGAGGTGGCGAGCAGTACTTC. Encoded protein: CAITASGRGGEQYF.

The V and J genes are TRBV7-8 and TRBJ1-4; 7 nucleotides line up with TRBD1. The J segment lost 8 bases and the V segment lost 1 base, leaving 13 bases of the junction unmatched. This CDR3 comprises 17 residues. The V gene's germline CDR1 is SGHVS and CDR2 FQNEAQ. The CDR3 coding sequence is TGTGCCAGCAGCTTAGACAGGGGAATTATTCCCCCCGAAAAACTGTTTTTT. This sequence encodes CASSLDRGIIPPEKLFF. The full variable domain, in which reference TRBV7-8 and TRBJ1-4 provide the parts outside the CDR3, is GAGVSQSPRYKVAKRGQDVALRCDPISGHVSLFWYQQALGQGPEFLTYFQNEAQLDKSGLPSDRFFAERPEGSVSTLKIQRTQQEDSAVYLCASSLDRGIIPPEKLFFGSGTQLSVL.

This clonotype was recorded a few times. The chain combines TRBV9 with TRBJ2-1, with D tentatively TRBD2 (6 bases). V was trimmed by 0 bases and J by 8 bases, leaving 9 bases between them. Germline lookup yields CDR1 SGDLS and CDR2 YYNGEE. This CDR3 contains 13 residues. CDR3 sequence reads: CASSVAGDDEQFF. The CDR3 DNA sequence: TGTGCCAGCAGCGTAGCGGGGGACGATGAGCAGTTCTTC.

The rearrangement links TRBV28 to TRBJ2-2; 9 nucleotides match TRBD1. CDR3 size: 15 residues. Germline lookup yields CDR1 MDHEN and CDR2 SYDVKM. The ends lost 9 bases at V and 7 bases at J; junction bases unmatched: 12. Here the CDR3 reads CASTSRDRADGELFF. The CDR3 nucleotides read TGTGCCAGTACGTCCCGGGACAGGGCCGACGGGGAGCTGTTTTTT.

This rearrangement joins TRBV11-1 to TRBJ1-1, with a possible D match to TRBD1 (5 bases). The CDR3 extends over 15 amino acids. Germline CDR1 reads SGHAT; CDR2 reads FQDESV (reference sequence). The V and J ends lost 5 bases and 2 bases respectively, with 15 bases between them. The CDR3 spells CASSLATGANTEAFF. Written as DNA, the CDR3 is TGTGCCAGCAGCCTGGCTACAGGTGCCAACACTGAAGCTTTCTTT.

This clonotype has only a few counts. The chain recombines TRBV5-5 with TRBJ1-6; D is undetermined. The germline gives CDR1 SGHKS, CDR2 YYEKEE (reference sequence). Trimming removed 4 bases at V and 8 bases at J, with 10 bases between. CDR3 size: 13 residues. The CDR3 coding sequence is TGTGCCAGCAGCCCTGGACCGGATTCACCCCTCCACTTT. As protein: CASSPGPDSPLHF.

The CDR3 DNA is TGTGCCAGCAGCATATCAACGGATGTAGGGGTGCGGCAAGAGACCCAGTACTTC. Its protein is CASSISTDVGVRQETQYF. The rearrangement joins TRBV11-2 to TRBJ2-5; D perhaps matches TRBD1 (5 bases). The CDR3 is 18 residues long. V lost 5 bases to trimming and J lost 2 bases, with 24 bases between them. The germline V gene has CDR1 SGHAT and CDR2 FQNNGV.

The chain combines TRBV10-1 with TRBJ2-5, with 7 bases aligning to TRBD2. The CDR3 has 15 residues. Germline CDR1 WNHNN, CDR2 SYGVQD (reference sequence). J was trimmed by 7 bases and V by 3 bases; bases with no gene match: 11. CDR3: CASSEGLAAQATQYF. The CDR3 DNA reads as TGCGCCAGCAGTGAAGGCCTAGCGGCCCAGGCGACCCAGTACTTC.

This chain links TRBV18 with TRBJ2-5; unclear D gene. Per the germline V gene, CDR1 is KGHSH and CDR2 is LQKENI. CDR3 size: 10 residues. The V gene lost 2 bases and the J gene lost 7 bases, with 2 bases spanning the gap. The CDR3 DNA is TGTGCCAGCTCACCAGGGACCCAGTACTTC. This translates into CASSPGTQYF.

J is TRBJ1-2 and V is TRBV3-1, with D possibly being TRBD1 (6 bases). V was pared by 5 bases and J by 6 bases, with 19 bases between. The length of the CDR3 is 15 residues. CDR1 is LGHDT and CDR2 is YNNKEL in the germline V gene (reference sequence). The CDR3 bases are TGTGCCAGCAGCGCCCAGGGGCACCTCACCGATGGCTACACCTTC. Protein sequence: CASSAQGHLTDGYTF.

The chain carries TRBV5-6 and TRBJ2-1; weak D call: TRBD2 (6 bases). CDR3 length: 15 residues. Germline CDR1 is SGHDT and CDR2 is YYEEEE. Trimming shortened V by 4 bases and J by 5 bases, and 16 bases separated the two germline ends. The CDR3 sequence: CASSPRGGTDNEQFF. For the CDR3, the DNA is TGTGCCAGCAGCCCACGTGGGGGGACGGACAATGAGCAGTTCTTC.

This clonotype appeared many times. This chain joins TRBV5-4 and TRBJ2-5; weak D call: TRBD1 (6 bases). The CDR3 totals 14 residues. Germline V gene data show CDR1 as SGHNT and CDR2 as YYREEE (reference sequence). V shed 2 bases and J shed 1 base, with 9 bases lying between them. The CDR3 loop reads CASSLGTSQETQYF. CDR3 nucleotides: TGTGCCAGCAGCTTAGGGACATCCCAAGAGACCCAGTACTTC.

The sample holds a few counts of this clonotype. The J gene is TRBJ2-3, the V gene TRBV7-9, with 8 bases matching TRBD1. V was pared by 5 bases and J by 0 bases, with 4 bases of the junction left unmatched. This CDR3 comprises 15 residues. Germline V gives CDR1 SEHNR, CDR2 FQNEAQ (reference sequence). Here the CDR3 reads CASSGTGPSTDTQYF. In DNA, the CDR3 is TGTGCCAGCAGCGGGACAGGACCCAGCACAGATACGCAGTATTTT. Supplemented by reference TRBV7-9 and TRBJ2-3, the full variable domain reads DTGVSQNPRHKITKRGQNVTFRCDPISEHNRLYWYRQTLGQGPEFLTYFQNEAQLEKSRLLSDRFSAERPKGSFSTLEIQRTEQGDSAMYLCASSGTGPSTDTQYFGPGTRLTVL.

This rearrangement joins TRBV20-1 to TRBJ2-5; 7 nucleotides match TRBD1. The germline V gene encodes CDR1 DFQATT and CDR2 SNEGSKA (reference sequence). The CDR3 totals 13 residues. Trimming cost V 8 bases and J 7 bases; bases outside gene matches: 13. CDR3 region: CSPTDRAVGTQYF. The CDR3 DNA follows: TGCAGTCCAACCGACAGGGCTGTTGGGACCCAGTACTTC.

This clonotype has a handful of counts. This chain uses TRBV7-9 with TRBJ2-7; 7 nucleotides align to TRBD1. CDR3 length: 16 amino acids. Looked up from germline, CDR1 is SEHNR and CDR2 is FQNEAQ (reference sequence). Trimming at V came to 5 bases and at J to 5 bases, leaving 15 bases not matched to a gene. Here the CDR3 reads CASSPPTGTAIDEQYF. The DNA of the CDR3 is TGTGCCAGCAGCCCACCAACCGGGACAGCCATCGACGAGCAGTACTTC.